One and the same sample provided the 5 T cell receptor beta chains below, sequenced in a study of T-cell memory formation after mild COVID-19. TCRdb ran MiXCR on the 5' RACE reads and lists one entry per CDR3 protein. The data show around 370,000 distinct CDR3 sequences, with around 21% seen just once and roughly an eighth held by the top ten. Specimen: PBMCs or a T cell subset sorted from them (not recorded which). All receptors derive from an adult woman who had mild COVID-19 (a few samples of this study predate the infection). Cell type and time point are not known.

The chain joins TRBV5-1 to TRBJ2-6, with D hard to call. There are 16 residues in the CDR3. V lost 2 bases, J lost 0 bases, and 9 bases lay in between. The germline CDR1 and CDR2 sequences are SGHRS and YFSETQ. Here the CDR3 reads CASSFGRPSGANVLTF. The DNA of the CDR3 is TGCGCCAGCAGCTTCGGCAGGCCCTCTGGGGCCAACGTCCTGACTTTC.

In its sample, this clonotype was seen a few times. This chain joins TRBV12-3 or TRBV12-4 and TRBJ2-5, with D possibly matching TRBD2 (5 bases). Trimming shortened V by 5 bases and J by 5 bases, and 18 bases separated the two germline ends. This CDR3 has 15 residues. CDR3 region: CASSQRETGWETQYF. DNA of the CDR3: TGTGCCAGCAGTCAAAGGGAGACGGGCTGGGAGACCCAGTACTTC.

This clonotype came up once. The chain is built from TRBV20-1 and TRBJ2-7, with D possibly matching TRBD1 (6 bases). CDR1 and CDR2 from the germline V gene are DFQATT and SNEGSKA (reference sequence). Trimming shortened V by 6 bases and J by 1 base, and 19 bases separated the two germline ends. This CDR3 is 15 amino acids long. The CDR3 here is CSAPGPGAISYEQYF. CDR3 in DNA: TGCAGTGCCCCCGGACCAGGGGCGATATCCTACGAGCAGTACTTC.

This clonotype was counted a few times. J is TRBJ2-7 and V is TRBV5-1; 8 nucleotides align to TRBD1. The CDR3 covers 15 residues. Losses at the gene ends were 4 bases for V and 2 bases for J; bases not matched to a gene: 8. CDR1 is SGHRS and CDR2 is YFSETQ in the germline V gene. Here the CDR3 DNA reads TGCGCCAGCAGCCTGACAGGGGCACCTACCTACGAGCAGTACTTC. Translating it yields CASSLTGAPTYEQYF.

In this sample, this clonotype turned up a few times. The chain combines TRBV6-5 with TRBJ2-1; the match to TRBD2 covers 10 bases. The germline V gene encodes CDR1 MNHEY and CDR2 SVGAGI. The CDR3 totals 14 residues. J gave up 6 bases and V 4 bases, and 3 bases lay outside the gene matches. CDR3 DNA sequence: TGTGCCAGCAGTTCCAGCGGGAGGGGCAATGAGCAGTTCTTC. It is translated as CASSSSGRGNEQFF.